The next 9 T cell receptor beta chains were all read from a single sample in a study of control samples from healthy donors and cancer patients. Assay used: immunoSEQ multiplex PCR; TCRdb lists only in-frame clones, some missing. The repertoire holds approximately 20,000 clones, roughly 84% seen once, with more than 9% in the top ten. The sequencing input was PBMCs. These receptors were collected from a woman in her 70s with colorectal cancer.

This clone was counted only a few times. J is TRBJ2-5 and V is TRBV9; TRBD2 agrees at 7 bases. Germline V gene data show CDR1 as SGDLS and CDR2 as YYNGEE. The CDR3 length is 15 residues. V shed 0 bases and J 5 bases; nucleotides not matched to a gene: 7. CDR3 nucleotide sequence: TGTGCCAGCAGCGTAGCAGCGGGACTTCGGGAGACCCAGTACTTC. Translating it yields CASSVAAGLRETQYF.

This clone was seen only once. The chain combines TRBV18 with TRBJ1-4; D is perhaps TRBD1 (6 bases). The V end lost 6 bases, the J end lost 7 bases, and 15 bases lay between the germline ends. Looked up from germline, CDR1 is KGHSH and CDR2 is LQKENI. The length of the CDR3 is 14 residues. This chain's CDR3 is CASSQGGLGEKLFF. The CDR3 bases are TGTGCCAGCTCTCAAGGGGGGCTGGGTGAAAAACTGTTTTTT.

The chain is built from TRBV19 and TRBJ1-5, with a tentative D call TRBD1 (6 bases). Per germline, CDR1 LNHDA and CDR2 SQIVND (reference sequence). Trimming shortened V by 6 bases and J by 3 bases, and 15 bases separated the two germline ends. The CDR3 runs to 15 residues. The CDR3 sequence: CASSPVAGANQPQHF. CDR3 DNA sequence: TGTGCCAGTAGCCCCGTGGCAGGGGCCAATCAGCCCCAGCATTTT.

DNA for the CDR3: TGTGCCAGCAGCTTAAACCCGGGGAAGCAGTACTTC. Its protein is CASSLNPGKQYF. The J gene is TRBJ2-7, the V gene TRBV11-2, with a tentative D call TRBD2 (5 bases). The CDR3 totals 12 residues. Between the trimmed V and J ends, which lost 2 bases and 8 bases, there was a span of 10 bases. Germline-derived CDR1 and CDR2 are SGHAT and FQNNGV.

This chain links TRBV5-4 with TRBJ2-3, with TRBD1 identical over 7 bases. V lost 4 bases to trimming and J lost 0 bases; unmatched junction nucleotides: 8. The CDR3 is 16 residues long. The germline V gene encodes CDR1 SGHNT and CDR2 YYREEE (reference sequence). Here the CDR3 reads CASSLGQVFSTDTQYF. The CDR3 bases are TGTGCCAGCAGCCTCGGACAGGTATTTAGCACAGATACGCAGTATTTT.

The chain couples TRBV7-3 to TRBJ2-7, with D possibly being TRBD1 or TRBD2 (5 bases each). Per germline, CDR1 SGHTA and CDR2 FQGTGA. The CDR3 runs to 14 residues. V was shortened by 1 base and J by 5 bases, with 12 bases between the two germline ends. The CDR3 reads CASSLNPRGDEQYF. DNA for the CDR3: TGTGCCAGCAGCTTAAACCCCCGGGGCGACGAGCAGTACTTC.

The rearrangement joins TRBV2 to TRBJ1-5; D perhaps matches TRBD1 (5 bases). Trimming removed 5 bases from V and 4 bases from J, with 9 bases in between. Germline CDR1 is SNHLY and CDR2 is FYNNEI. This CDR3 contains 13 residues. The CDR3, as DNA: TGTGCCAGCAGTCAAGGGGTGAATCAGCCCCAGCATTTT. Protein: CASSQGVNQPQHF. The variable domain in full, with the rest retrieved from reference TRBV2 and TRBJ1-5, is EPEVTQTPSHQVTQMGQEVILRCVPISNHLYFYWYRQILGQKVEFLVSFYNNEISEKSEIFDDQFSVERPDGSNFTLKIRSTKLEDSAMYFCASSQGVNQPQHFGDGTRLSIL.

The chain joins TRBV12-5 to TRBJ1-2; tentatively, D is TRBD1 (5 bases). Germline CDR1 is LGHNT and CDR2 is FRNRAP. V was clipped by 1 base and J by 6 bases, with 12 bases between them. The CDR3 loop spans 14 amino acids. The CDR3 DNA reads TGTGCTAGTGGTTTGGGGGAGTGGGGGAATGGCTACACCTTC. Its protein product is CASGLGEWGNGYTF.

The CDR3 region is CASSYGKSTDTQYF. The CDR3 DNA is TGTGCCAGCAGCTATGGGAAGAGCACAGATACGCAGTATTTT. V and J are TRBV7-9 and TRBJ2-3; the D is unclear. Germline V gives CDR1 SEHNR, CDR2 FQNEAQ (reference sequence). Trimming removed 4 bases from V and 0 bases from J, with 8 bases in between. This CDR3 is 14 amino acids long.